These T cell receptor beta chains were read from a single sample in a study of cytomegalovirus exposure and HLA in healthy donors. Assay used: immunoSEQ multiplex PCR; TCRdb lists only in-frame clones, some missing. The sample shows some 120,000 clones, approximately 70% of them seen only once. The source material was PBMCs. Every receptor here comes from a man aged 60 to 75 in good health and CMV-seropositive. The CDR3 runs from the conserved cysteine through the conserved F or W. A D gene is named only where the DNA matches it firmly. Clone size is not always given. Where it is, it says once, few, many or a class for expanded clones.

TRBD1	TRBV27	-	TRBJ2-5	TGTGCCAGCAGTAGGACAGGCCCCCAAGAGACCCAGTACTTC	CASSRTGPQETQYF
-	TRBV5-1	-	TRBJ1-4	TGCGCCAGCAGCTTGATTCCTATAGAGGGAGAAAAACTGTTTTTT	CASSLIPIEGEKLFF
-	TRBV6-1	few	TRBJ1-2	TGTGCCAGCACCGCTGACACTGACTATGGCTACACCTTC	CASTADTDYGYTF
TRBD1	TRBV2	-	TRBJ2-7	TGTGCCAGCCGACAGGGCAATTACGAGCAGTACTTC	CASRQGNYEQYF
TRBD2	TRBV5-1	few	TRBJ2-3	TGCGCCAGCGCTGATAGCGGGGGTTCAGATACGCAGTATTTT	CASADSGGSDTQYF
-	TRBV6-1	-	TRBJ2-3	TGTGCCAGCAGTGTTAGTATTAGCACAGATACGCAGTATTTT	CASSVSISTDTQYF
-	TRBV6-1	-	TRBJ2-1	TGTGCCAGCAGATGGACTGGGAACAATGAGCAGTTCTTC	CASRWTGNNEQFF
TRBD1	TRBV7-2	-	TRBJ2-5	TGTGCCAGCAGCTTGGGGGCAGGGGGCAAAGAGACCCAGTACTTC	CASSLGAGGKETQYF
TRBD1	TRBV7-3	-	TRBJ1-5	TGTGCCAGCAGCCCGACAGGGGGCCAGCCCCAGCATTTT	CASSPTGGQPQHF
-	TRBV5-4	-	TRBJ2-5	TGTGCCAGCAGCACGAGACACCTACGTCAAGAGACCCAGTACTTC	CASSTRHLRQETQYF
TRBD1	TRBV5-1	-	TRBJ1-1	TGCGCCAGCAGCTTGGACCCACTGGGACAGGGTTCCCATGAAGCTTTCTTT	CASSLDPLGQGSHEAFF
-	TRBV6-6	-	TRBJ2-5	TGTGCCAGCACCAAGCGGCAGACCCAAGAGACCCAGTACTTC	CASTKRQTQETQYF
TRBD2	TRBV2	-	TRBJ2-5	TGTGCCAGCGGGGCACAGCGGGGGGGACAAGAGACCCAGTACTTC	CASGAQRGGQETQYF
-	TRBV13	-	TRBJ2-5	TGTGCCAGCAGCTTAGGTAGAGGGGGGGCGAAAGAGACCCAGTACTTC	CASSLGRGGAKETQYF
TRBD1	TRBV28	few	TRBJ2-7	TGTGCCAGCAGTTTCGGGACAGGGGGGACCTACGAGCAGTACTTC	CASSFGTGGTYEQYF
TRBD2	TRBV6-5	medium-sized	TRBJ2-3	TGTGCCAGCAGTTCCCTCCGGGGCGGGGGGACAGATACGCAGTATTTT	CASSSLRGGGTDTQYF
TRBD2	TRBV27	-	TRBJ2-5	TGTGCCAGCAGTTTTGCGGGGGGGCGAGAGACCCAGTACTTC	CASSFAGGRETQYF
-	TRBV4-1	-	TRBJ2-7	TGCGCCAGCAGCAGGACTGAGGAATCCTACGAGCAGTACTTC	CASSRTEESYEQYF
-	TRBV20-1	-	TRBJ1-2	TGCAGTGCCTATCGACAACGCCCCACCTTC	CSAYRQRPTF
-	TRBV5-4	-	TRBJ2-1	TGTGCCAGCAGCCCCAGGGACTCGAGCTACAATGAGCAGTTCTTC	CASSPRDSSYNEQFF
TRBD1	TRBV9	-	TRBJ1-4	TGTGCCAGCAGCGAGGAAGTTCCAGGGGGCTTCGGGGAAAAACTGTTTTTT	CASSEEVPGGFGEKLFF
-	TRBV5-1	-	TRBJ2-2	TGCGCCAGCAGAAAGGCGGGTTCCTCTTCCGGGGAGCTGTTTTTT	CASRKAGSSSGELFF
-	TRBV7-9	-	TRBJ1-1	TGTGCCAGCAGCCCACCCTTGAGAGGAAGAAACACTGAAGCTTTCTTT	CASSPPLRGRNTEAFF
-	TRBV7-6	-	TRBJ2-3	TGTGCCAGCAGTTCCGGGATCCTCTCTCCAGATACGCAGTATTTT	CASSSGILSPDTQYF
TRBD1	TRBV2	-	TRBJ1-1	TGTGCCAGCAGCCAGACAGGGGCCGTCACTGAAGCTTTCTTT	CASSQTGAVTEAFF
-	TRBV29-1	-	TRBJ1-2	TGCAGCGTTGCGACGGGCTATGGCTACACCTTC	CSVATGYGYTF
TRBD2	TRBV28	few	TRBJ2-5	TGTGCCAGTATAGCGGGGGGGCAAGAGACCCAGTACTTC	CASIAGGQETQYF
TRBD1	TRBV28	-	TRBJ1-4	TGTGCCAGCAGCCCTTCAGGGGGTTTTGAAAAACTGTTTTTT	CASSPSGGFEKLFF
-	TRBV30	-	TRBJ1-6	TGTGCCTGGAGTGCTAGTTTTAATTCACCCCTCCACTTT	CAWSASFNSPLHF
TRBD1	TRBV23-1	few	TRBJ2-7	TGCGCCAGCAGTCAATTTTACATCAGGGGGCTCTACGAGCAGTACTTC	CASSQFYIRGLYEQYF
-	TRBV6-1	-	TRBJ2-3	TGTGCCAGCAGTGGCGGCGGGGGCACAGATACGCAGTATTTT	CASSGGGGTDTQYF
-	TRBV10-2	-	TRBJ1-2	TGCGCCAGCCGGGGTGTTTTCAACTATGGCTACACCTTC	CASRGVFNYGYTF